The 15 T cell receptor beta chains reported below all come from one sample, sequenced in a study of PD-1 blockade in classical Hodgkin lymphoma. Profiling relied on immunoSEQ multiplex PCR, and the TCRdb table lists in-frame clones only, not all of them. The repertoire consists of some 21,000 clones, with 90% to 95% occurring once and the leading ten covering about 5%. Specified time point: newly diagnosed, previously untreated cHL patient sample. Input material: peripheral blood mononuclear cells (PBMCs). Receptors originate from a human donor with classical Hodgkin lymphoma.

The chain has TRBV18 and TRBJ1-5; D gene unclear. Germline V gene data show CDR1 as KGHSH and CDR2 as LQKENI. The V and J ends lost 3 bases and 0 bases respectively, with 6 bases between them. CDR3 length: 14 residues. The CDR3 loop is CASSPQTSNQPQHF. For the CDR3, the DNA is TGTGCCAGCTCACCCCAGACTAGCAATCAGCCCCAGCATTTT. The full variable domain, rest sourced from reference TRBV18 and TRBJ1-5, is NAGVMQNPRHLVRRRGQEARLRCSPMKGHSHVYWYRQLPEEGLKFMVYLQKENIIDESGMPKERFSAEFPKEGPSILRIQQVVRGDSAAYFCASSPQTSNQPQHFGDGTRLSIL.

This clone appeared a single time. The chain is built from TRBV4-3 and TRBJ2-6, with D possibly matching TRBD2 (6 bases). This CDR3 region has 16 residues. Trimming took off 0 bases at V and 2 bases at J, with 8 bases between the two ends. Germline CDR1 and CDR2: LGHNA and YSLEER. This CDR3 is CASSQDTGAGANVLTF. In DNA, the CDR3 is TGCGCCAGCAGCCAAGATACGGGGGCTGGGGCCAACGTCCTGACTTTC.

The chain links TRBV4-3 to TRBJ1-2, with a possible D match to TRBD1 (6 bases). Germline V gene sequence: CDR1 LGHNA, CDR2 YSLEER. V was pared by 2 bases and J by 9 bases, with 13 bases between. The CDR3 length is 13 residues. The CDR3 bases are TGCGCCAGCAGCCAACGGGACACCGGGAGCTACACCTTC. This gives the protein CASSQRDTGSYTF.

The CDR3 DNA follows: TGTGCCAGCAGCCTAGGTGGCGGACAGAAGTACAATGAGCAGTTCTTC. Translating gives CASSLGGGQKYNEQFF. The chain couples TRBV2 to TRBJ2-1; D is perhaps TRBD1 (6 bases). V dropped 6 bases and J dropped 4 bases, with 19 bases sitting between them. The CDR3 runs to 16 residues. Germline CDR1 and CDR2: SNHLY and FYNNEI.

The genes are TRBV18 and TRBJ1-4, with D possibly TRBD1 on 6 matching bases. CDR1 and CDR2 (germline): KGHSH, LQKENI. The CDR3 length is 16 residues. The V and J ends lost 5 bases and 0 bases respectively, with 13 bases between them. The CDR3: CASSSLTGATNEKLFF. The CDR3 coding sequence is TGTGCCAGCTCATCCTTGACAGGAGCAACTAATGAAAAACTGTTTTTT.

The V and J genes are TRBV18 and TRBJ1-6; 7 bases are a match to TRBD1. The CDR3 has 15 amino acids. Per germline, CDR1 KGHSH and CDR2 LQKENI. With V trimmed by 3 bases and J by 6 bases, 5 bases remained unmatched. The CDR3 DNA follows: TGTGCCAGCTCACCCCCGGGACAGAGTAATTCACCCCTCCACTTT. This gives the protein CASSPPGQSNSPLHF. Using reference TRBV18 and TRBJ1-6 for the parts outside the CDR3, the full variable domain is NAGVMQNPRHLVRRRGQEARLRCSPMKGHSHVYWYRQLPEEGLKFMVYLQKENIIDESGMPKERFSAEFPKEGPSILRIQQVVRGDSAAYFCASSPPGQSNSPLHFGNGTRLTVT.

V and J are TRBV5-1 and TRBJ1-1; TRBD1 agrees at 10 bases. The CDR3 runs to 17 residues. J was trimmed by 3 bases and V by 2 bases; bases with no gene match: 10. From germline, CDR1 is SGHRS and CDR2 YFSETQ. This CDR3 is CASSFLLDRGRDTEAFF. The CDR3 DNA reads as TGCGCCAGCAGCTTCTTACTCGACAGGGGGCGCGACACTGAAGCTTTCTTT.

This clone was counted a single time. The V gene is TRBV4-3, the J gene TRBJ1-2; tentative D call: TRBD1 (6 bases). Germline V gene sequence: CDR1 LGHNA, CDR2 YSLEER. Trimming removed 10 bases at V and 1 base at J, with 13 bases between. The CDR3 covers 13 residues. The CDR3 DNA is TGCGCCACTAGGGGGGGAAATAACTATGGCTACACCTTC. Its translation: CATRGGNNYGYTF.

The chain has TRBV25-1 and TRBJ1-3, with D unclear. The CDR3 loop spans 9 amino acids. V shed 10 bases and J shed 9 bases, with 7 bases lying between them. Germline V gene sequence: CDR1 MGHDK, CDR2 SYGVNS. CDR3: CAILSTIYF. The CDR3 DNA reads TGTGCCATCCTGAGCACCATATATTTT.

The chain is built from TRBV7-9 and TRBJ1-2, with TRBD1 as a possible D gene (5 bases). The CDR3 runs to 12 residues. Trimming took off 4 bases at V and 5 bases at J, with 8 bases between the two ends. The germline V gene has CDR1 SEHNR and CDR2 FQNEAQ (reference sequence). For the CDR3, the DNA is TGTGCCAGCAGCTCAACAGGTTATGGCTACACCTTC. Its translation is CASSSTGYGYTF.

This clone was seen only once. The V gene is TRBV9, the J gene TRBJ2-5; maybe TRBD1 (6 bases). Trimming pared 1 base from V and 7 bases from J, leaving 14 bases between. CDR3 length equals 14 residues. CDR1 and CDR2 from the germline V gene are SGDLS and YYNGEE. The CDR3 DNA is TGTGCCAGCAGCGTATCTACAGGGTCGGTGACCCAGTACTTC. This sequence encodes CASSVSTGSVTQYF.

The V and J genes are TRBV29-1 and TRBJ2-2; possibly TRBD2 for D (6 bases). The ends were cut back, 4 bases at V and 7 bases at J, with 13 bases in the middle. The CDR3 sequence is 13 residues long. CDR1 and CDR2 (germline): SQVTM, ANQGSEA. This chain's CDR3 is CSVGVPGVGELFF. For the CDR3, the DNA is TGCAGCGTTGGGGTTCCGGGGGTCGGGGAGCTGTTTTTT.

This clone was counted once. The rearrangement uses TRBV29-1 and TRBJ2-1, with TRBD2 matching over 8 bases. The V gene's germline CDR1 is SQVTM and CDR2 ANQGSEA. The CDR3 runs 13 residues. V lost 7 bases and J lost 4; bases outside the gene matches: 6. CDR3 nucleotides: TGCAGCGCCCGCGGGACTAGGTACAATGAGCAGTTCTTC. This encodes CSARGTRYNEQFF.

This clone occurred once. J is TRBJ2-2 and V is TRBV28; D is unresolved. The CDR3 extends over 15 amino acids. The V gene's germline CDR1 is MDHEN and CDR2 SYDVKM. V was pared by 3 bases and J by 2 bases, with 10 bases between. CDR3 amino acids: CASSFRAGNTGELFF. CDR3 in DNA: TGTGCCAGCAGTTTTAGGGCAGGTAACACCGGGGAGCTGTTTTTT.

The chain carries TRBV6-5 and TRBJ2-7, with 13 bases matching TRBD2. The CDR3 is made up of 15 amino acids. CDR1 MNHEY and CDR2 SVGAGI come from the germline V gene. The trim removed 6 bases at V and 4 bases at J, leaving 6 bases unmatched. The CDR3 sequence: CASRKGLAGRYEQYF. The CDR3 region has the DNA TGTGCCAGCAGGAAGGGACTAGCGGGGAGATACGAGCAGTACTTC.